Included here is one T cell receptor (beta chain) sequence, with context. What it binds is not known. This sample was included in a study of cytomegalovirus exposure and HLA in healthy donors. The CDR3 is 16 amino acids. Per the germline V gene, CDR1 is SNHLY and CDR2 is FYNNEI. The trim removed 6 bases at V and 1 base at J, leaving 7 bases unmatched. Overall study findings and caveats: Sequencing probably produced one cluster of sequence variants that were highly shared. Productive rates of about 90% or about 30% were seen for most TCR beta V segments in an earlier analysis.

Amplification used 60 Vbeta primers and 13 Jbeta primers. Using immunoSEQ multiplex PCR, the repertoire was profiled, and TCRdb retains in-frame clones only, with some absent. The data hold under 200,000 clones, with roughly 71% observed a single time. Samples came from healthy bone marrow donors. This TCR was sampled from a male donor in good health and CMV-seropositive. Sequencing was carried out using PBMCs. The V call is TRBV2, the J call TRBJ2-3, with 10 bases lining up with TRBD2. The CDR3 sequence: CASRRVLAGGTDTQYF. The CDR3 DNA sequence: TGTGCCAGCAGGAGGGTGCTAGCGGGGGGCACAGATACGCAGTATTTT.